This T cell receptor (beta chain) appears in the sequencing data of a study of Graves' ophthalmopathy and Graves' hyperthyroidism. RNA transcripts served as template for amplifying TCR beta CDR3 sequences. The first round was an RT-PCR with HTBI primers, and the second round was a multiplex PCR. TCRdb analysed the multiplex PCR reads with MiXCR anew, one entry per CDR3 protein. The sample yields 680,000 or so distinct CDR3 sequences, around a fifth seen once. Sequencing was carried out using peripheral blood. The clonotype comes from a woman under 30 with stable Graves' hyperthyroidism. Some clones in this sample may be carry-over from other donors' samples.

In DNA form, the CDR3 reads TGTGCCACCGGGGACAGGGGTAAAGAGACCCAGTACTTC. Translated: CATGDRGKETQYF. The chain uses TRBV24-1 and TRBJ2-5; TRBD1 matches at 10 bases. The CDR3 contains 13 residues. Per the germline V gene, CDR1 is KGHDR and CDR2 is SFDVKD. Trimming took 9 bases from V and 3 from J; bases not matched to a gene: 3.